This T cell receptor beta chain stems from a study of a mutant IDH1 vaccine in newly diagnosed glioma. Study-level background: Vaccination started 4-6 weeks after radiotherapy alone, or with temozolomide cycles.

Only in-frame clones appear in the TCRdb table, and some are missing; sequencing was by immunoSEQ multiplex PCR. The sample includes roughly 130,000 clones, 80% seen only once; the top ten take about 5.5%. Worth noting for this clone: The target antigen is unknown. Lacking the conserved final phenylalanine or tryptophan, this CDR3 likely reflects a read error. The DNA is omitted, as the CDR3 cannot be located on it reliably, and the CDR3 follows TCRdb's listing.

Counting both end residues, the CDR3 totals 11 amino acids. Germline V gene sequence: CDR1 SGHRS, CDR2 YFSETQ. Time point: week 11, during vaccination. Vaccination used 300 ug of mutant IDH1 20-mer peptide per dose, with topical imiquimod. Donors harbored newly found WHO grade 3 or 4 IDH1-mutant, ATRX-lost astrocytomas. Specimen: PBMCs, collected from a glioma patient whose treatment included an IDH1 peptide vaccine. The rearrangement joins TRBV5-1 to TRBJ2-4; the table names TRBD2, a call not compared with the DNA. The receptor's source is a man in his forties with glioma. CDR3 residues: CASSFSGGARL.